This T cell receptor beta chain was recovered during a study of cytomegalovirus exposure and HLA in healthy donors. With respect to this clone: Its antigen is still unknown.

With 60 Vbeta and 13 Jbeta primers, the PCR was carried out. Some clones are missing from TCRdb's copy, which holds only in-frame ones; the method was immunoSEQ multiplex PCR. The sample contains about 140,000 clones, 80% of which appear only once. The study, taken as a whole, reports: Further analysis was carried out later, and it showed several of the most significant clusters appearing linked to common viral pathogens.

Germline V gene lookup returns CDR1 LGHNA and CDR2 YNFKEQ. The CDR3 is made up of 16 amino acids. V was clipped by 0 bases and J by 8 bases; unmatched bases: 6. The rearrangement joins TRBV4-2 to TRBJ2-1; 11 nucleotides align to TRBD2. The TCR originated in a man over 45 in good health and CMV-seronegative. Sequenced material: PBMCs. Here the CDR3 DNA reads TGTGCCAGCAGCCAAGAACTAGCGGGAGTAGTAGATGAGCAGTTCTTC. Encoded protein: CASSQELAGVVDEQFF.